Listed below are T cell receptor beta chains from one sample, sequenced in a study of T cell changes during pregnancy in multiple sclerosis. The method was immunoSEQ multiplex PCR; TCRdb's version includes in-frame clones alone and lacks a portion of them. Here the sample spans around 42,000 clones, 75% to 95% being singletons. The sequencing here drew on CD4+ T cells from peripheral blood mononuclear cells, taken in the second trimester of pregnancy. The source of these receptors is a female donor in good health, enrolled as a control in a pregnancy study. CDR3s include the opening cysteine and the closing phenylalanine or tryptophan. Each record gives: D gene, clone size, V gene, CDR3 length, CDR3 protein. The D gene is left open where the match is weak. Only some rows state a clone size, as once, few, many or a class for expanded clones.

d_call: NA; clone_size: once; v_call: TRBV18; cdr3_length: 16; cdr3_aa: CASSPTGQPFLDEQYF
d_call: NA; clone_size: NA; v_call: TRBV25-1; cdr3_length: 14; cdr3_aa: CATSRGTAQETQYF
d_call: NA; clone_size: NA; v_call: TRBV6-5; cdr3_length: 12; cdr3_aa: CASSYSGDTQYF
d_call: TRBD2; clone_size: once; v_call: TRBV7-3; cdr3_length: 16; cdr3_aa: CASSLRLADSYNEQFF
d_call: TRBD2; clone_size: few; v_call: TRBV4-1; cdr3_length: 15; cdr3_aa: CASSSGTSGYNEQFF
d_call: NA; clone_size: NA; v_call: TRBV7-8; cdr3_length: 14; cdr3_aa: CASSLSRVPYEQYF
d_call: NA; clone_size: NA; v_call: TRBV9; cdr3_length: 13; cdr3_aa: CASSAGVRNTIYF
d_call: NA; clone_size: NA; v_call: TRBV6-1; cdr3_length: 13; cdr3_aa: CASRNRDFGTQYF
d_call: NA; clone_size: NA; v_call: TRBV6-5; cdr3_length: 16; cdr3_aa: CASSSSDGGKGYGYTF
d_call: NA; clone_size: NA; v_call: TRBV2; cdr3_length: 13; cdr3_aa: CASRKLRNTEAFF
d_call: TRBD2; clone_size: NA; v_call: TRBV28; cdr3_length: 16; cdr3_aa: CASSLFASGRSYEQYF
d_call: TRBD1; clone_size: NA; v_call: TRBV27; cdr3_length: 14; cdr3_aa: CASRRTGGTDTQYF
d_call: TRBD2; clone_size: NA; v_call: TRBV7-3; cdr3_length: 18; cdr3_aa: CASSQAGGGTSGGFEQFF
d_call: NA; clone_size: NA; v_call: TRBV28; cdr3_length: 13; cdr3_aa: CASRQANNYGYTF
d_call: NA; clone_size: NA; v_call: TRBV28; cdr3_length: 15; cdr3_aa: CASSPLDAGRYEQYF
d_call: TRBD2; clone_size: NA; v_call: TRBV5-3; cdr3_length: 16; cdr3_aa: CARSCIAGGETDTQYF
d_call: NA; clone_size: NA; v_call: TRBV6-9; cdr3_length: 15; cdr3_aa: CASSYSASGGIEQFF
d_call: TRBD2; clone_size: NA; v_call: TRBV4-3; cdr3_length: 15; cdr3_aa: CASSQNLGLAWTQYF
d_call: NA; clone_size: NA; v_call: TRBV19; cdr3_length: 15; cdr3_aa: CASSTGQGLTDTQYF
d_call: TRBD2; clone_size: NA; v_call: TRBV7-9; cdr3_length: 15; cdr3_aa: CATQRVLKRGTKQFF
d_call: TRBD2; clone_size: NA; v_call: TRBV18; cdr3_length: 14; cdr3_aa: CASSPGRAYNEQFF
d_call: NA; clone_size: NA; v_call: TRBV27; cdr3_length: 15; cdr3_aa: CATREPGRDAGTQYF
d_call: NA; clone_size: NA; v_call: TRBV6-4; cdr3_length: 17; cdr3_aa: CASPTEGGGPLNYGYTF
d_call: NA; clone_size: NA; v_call: TRBV7-6; cdr3_length: 15; cdr3_aa: CASSLVNRENYGYTF
d_call: NA; clone_size: NA; v_call: TRBV18; cdr3_length: 14; cdr3_aa: CASSPSRSTDTQYF
d_call: TRBD1; clone_size: NA; v_call: TRBV5-4; cdr3_length: 17; cdr3_aa: CASSSTLPTGGGEKLFF
d_call: NA; clone_size: NA; v_call: TRBV6-4; cdr3_length: 18; cdr3_aa: CASRPKDRGARMNTEAFF
d_call: TRBD2; clone_size: NA; v_call: TRBV6-5; cdr3_length: 16; cdr3_aa: CASSSRGGGTKNIQYF
d_call: NA; clone_size: NA; v_call: TRBV7-9; cdr3_length: 15; cdr3_aa: CASTKPSVMNTEAFF
d_call: NA; clone_size: NA; v_call: TRBV19; cdr3_length: 11; cdr3_aa: CASSRQGVKYF
d_call: NA; clone_size: NA; v_call: TRBV30; cdr3_length: 13; cdr3_aa: CAWGAQRYNEQFF
d_call: NA; clone_size: NA; v_call: TRBV10-3; cdr3_length: 13; cdr3_aa: CATGGSVADTQYF
d_call: TRBD2; clone_size: NA; v_call: TRBV7-3; cdr3_length: 15; cdr3_aa: CASSLRGGREDEQFF
d_call: NA; clone_size: few; v_call: TRBV19; cdr3_length: 12; cdr3_aa: CASSLPNQPQHF
d_call: NA; clone_size: NA; v_call: TRBV7-3; cdr3_length: 13; cdr3_aa: CASSLLGNTEAFF
d_call: NA; clone_size: NA; v_call: TRBV27; cdr3_length: 15; cdr3_aa: CASSPRDSAYNEQFF
d_call: TRBD2; clone_size: NA; v_call: TRBV19; cdr3_length: 16; cdr3_aa: CASGGGPPTSNYEQYF
d_call: NA; clone_size: NA; v_call: TRBV6-5; cdr3_length: 15; cdr3_aa: CASSTHRRGRYEQYF
d_call: TRBD1; clone_size: NA; v_call: TRBV28; cdr3_length: 15; cdr3_aa: CASSLPDRGSTEAFF
d_call: TRBD1; clone_size: NA; v_call: TRBV27; cdr3_length: 15; cdr3_aa: CASSSRDRVSYEQYF
d_call: NA; clone_size: NA; v_call: TRBV7-2; cdr3_length: 14; cdr3_aa: CASSLWGSSYEQYF
d_call: NA; clone_size: NA; v_call: TRBV7-9; cdr3_length: 16; cdr3_aa: CASSLRFTSPTGELFF
d_call: NA; clone_size: NA; v_call: TRBV20-1; cdr3_length: 10; cdr3_aa: CSARTAEAFF
d_call: NA; clone_size: NA; v_call: TRBV2; cdr3_length: 13; cdr3_aa: CASSGQVLTEAFF
d_call: NA; clone_size: NA; v_call: TRBV28; cdr3_length: 15; cdr3_aa: CASSAARGGNQPQHF
d_call: NA; clone_size: NA; v_call: TRBV2; cdr3_length: 13; cdr3_aa: CAIGKVEANVLTF
d_call: TRBD1; clone_size: NA; v_call: TRBV5-6; cdr3_length: 15; cdr3_aa: CASSTLGTGVYGYTF
d_call: TRBD2; clone_size: NA; v_call: TRBV30; cdr3_length: 14; cdr3_aa: CAWTGGTKYNEQFF
d_call: NA; clone_size: NA; v_call: TRBV27; cdr3_length: 14; cdr3_aa: CASSLIGEGEKLFF
d_call: NA; clone_size: once; v_call: TRBV5-1; cdr3_length: 15; cdr3_aa: CASSIGTSQNQPQHF
d_call: TRBD2; clone_size: once; v_call: TRBV10-3; cdr3_length: 19; cdr3_aa: CAISQPGASGRANTGELFF
d_call: NA; clone_size: NA; v_call: TRBV14; cdr3_length: 17; cdr3_aa: CASSRRGGDRGFDTQYF
d_call: NA; clone_size: NA; v_call: TRBV6-1; cdr3_length: 15; cdr3_aa: CASSDFQGYRNTIYF
d_call: NA; clone_size: NA; v_call: TRBV30; cdr3_length: 13; cdr3_aa: CAWVRGGNYEQYF
d_call: TRBD2; clone_size: NA; v_call: TRBV11-3; cdr3_length: 12; cdr3_aa: CASSLAGGEQYF